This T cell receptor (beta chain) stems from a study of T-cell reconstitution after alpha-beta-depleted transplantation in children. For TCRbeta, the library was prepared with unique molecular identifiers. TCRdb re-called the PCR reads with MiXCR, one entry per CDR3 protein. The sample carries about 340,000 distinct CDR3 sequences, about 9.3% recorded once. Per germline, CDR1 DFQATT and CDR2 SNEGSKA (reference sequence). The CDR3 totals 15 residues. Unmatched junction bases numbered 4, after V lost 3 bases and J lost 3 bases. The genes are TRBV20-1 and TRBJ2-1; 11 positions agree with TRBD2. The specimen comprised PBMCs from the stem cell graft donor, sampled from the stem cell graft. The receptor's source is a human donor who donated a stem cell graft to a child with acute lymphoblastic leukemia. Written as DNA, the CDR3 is TGCAGTGCTAGCAAACTAGCGGGGGACTACAATGAGCAGTTCTTC. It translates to CSASKLAGDYNEQFF.